This TCR beta chain is drawn from a study of blood T cell repertoires in COVID-19. In the original processing: Amplifying reference gene primers gave estimates of nucleated cell counts. TCRdb's copy holds only in-frame clones and misses some; the assay was immunoSEQ multiplex PCR. V, J and clone size reflect that table, while D and trimming were determined from the DNA. The table lists 350,000 to 400,000 clones, roughly nine tenths of them singletons. CDR1 and CDR2 (germline): SGHTA, FQGNSA. The V end lost 1 base, the J end lost 10 bases, and 10 bases lay between the germline ends. This CDR3 contains 12 residues. Ages ranged from 18 to 89 years, with residence in 24 US areas. Recovered status applied to Cohort 3 donors who had two consecutive negative PCRs. It also applied to those with clearance or with symptom resolution.

The V and J genes are TRBV7-2 and TRBJ1-1; no clear D gene. This clonotype originated in a woman aged 25 to 39 who had recovered from COVID-19. Sequences were obtained from PBMCs or T cells enriched from blood (not recorded which). The CDR3 region has the DNA TGTGCCAGCAGCTTAGGTGTTCGAGGAGCTTTCTTT. Translating gives CASSLGVRGAFF.